The rows below give T cell receptor beta chains drawn from one sample of a study of T cell responses to AZD1222 COVID-19 vaccine. This table comes from immunoSEQ multiplex PCR, and its TCRdb copy is limited to in-frame clones, with some not included. Of 100,000 to 150,000 clones listed, roughly nine tenths are singletons. This sample comprised peripheral blood, obtained on day 0 of AZD1222 vaccination. The receptors shown here come from an adult in good health. Both conserved end residues are part of each CDR3. Each record gives: D gene, clone size, J gene, V gene, CDR3 protein, CDR3 DNA. D genes are given only for firm matches. Size is stated for part of the rows, as once, few or many counts, or as a class when the clone is expanded.

D gene: TRBD1
clone size: few
J gene: TRBJ1-1
V gene: TRBV2
CDR3 protein: CASSGDSDTEAFF
CDR3 DNA: TGTGCCAGCAGTGGGGACAGCGACACTGAAGCTTTCTTT

D gene: NA
clone size: NA
J gene: TRBJ2-7
V gene: TRBV7-9
CDR3 protein: CASSSARVGGSYEQYF
CDR3 DNA: TGTGCCAGCAGCTCTGCCCGTGTAGGGGGTTCCTACGAGCAGTACTTC

D gene: NA
clone size: NA
J gene: TRBJ1-2
V gene: TRBV28
CDR3 protein: CASSLGHGGYTF
CDR3 DNA: TGTGCCAGCAGTTTGGGGCACGGTGGCTACACCTTC

D gene: NA
clone size: NA
J gene: TRBJ1-5
V gene: TRBV6-5
CDR3 protein: CASSYSGQTNQPQHF
CDR3 DNA: TGTGCCAGCAGTTACTCAGGGCAGACCAATCAGCCCCAGCATTTT

D gene: NA
clone size: NA
J gene: TRBJ2-2
V gene: TRBV19
CDR3 protein: CASSTRGNTGELFF
CDR3 DNA: TGTGCCAGTAGTACCAGGGGAAACACCGGGGAGCTGTTTTTT

D gene: TRBD2
clone size: NA
J gene: TRBJ2-1
V gene: TRBV11-2
CDR3 protein: CASSATSGAYNEQFF
CDR3 DNA: TGTGCCAGCAGCGCGACTAGCGGGGCGTACAATGAGCAGTTCTTC

D gene: NA
clone size: NA
J gene: TRBJ1-2
V gene: TRBV11-2
CDR3 protein: CASSLDPAGTYGYTF
CDR3 DNA: TGTGCCAGCAGCTTAGATCCAGCAGGGACCTATGGCTACACCTTC

D gene: NA
clone size: NA
J gene: TRBJ2-1
V gene: TRBV4-1
CDR3 protein: CASSQETSVEQFF
CDR3 DNA: TGCGCCAGCAGCCAAGAAACTAGTGTCGAGCAGTTCTTC

D gene: NA
clone size: NA
J gene: TRBJ1-3
V gene: TRBV16
CDR3 protein: CASSQSTDSNTIYF
CDR3 DNA: TGTGCCAGCAGCCAATCGACAGACTCAAACACCATATATTTT

D gene: TRBD1
clone size: NA
J gene: TRBJ1-1
V gene: TRBV11-2
CDR3 protein: CASQLGQLNTEAFF
CDR3 DNA: TGTGCCAGCCAATTGGGACAGCTGAACACTGAAGCTTTCTTT

D gene: NA
clone size: NA
J gene: TRBJ1-2
V gene: TRBV20-1
CDR3 protein: CSASRGGTYGYTF
CDR3 DNA: TGCAGTGCTAGTAGGGGCGGGACTTATGGCTACACCTTC

D gene: TRBD1
clone size: NA
J gene: TRBJ2-7
V gene: TRBV5-6
CDR3 protein: CASSRWGQGSYEQYF
CDR3 DNA: TGTGCCAGCAGCCGTTGGGGACAGGGCTCCTACGAGCAGTACTTC

D gene: NA
clone size: NA
J gene: TRBJ1-5
V gene: TRBV7-2
CDR3 protein: CASSMYRDSNQPQHF
CDR3 DNA: TGTGCCAGCAGCATGTACAGGGATAGCAATCAGCCCCAGCATTTT

D gene: NA
clone size: once
J gene: TRBJ1-5
V gene: TRBV7-2
CDR3 protein: CASSIQVDQPQHF
CDR3 DNA: TGTGCCAGCAGCATCCAGGTGGATCAGCCCCAGCATTTT

D gene: TRBD1
clone size: NA
J gene: TRBJ1-5
V gene: TRBV19
CDR3 protein: CASSTGDRTRPQHF
CDR3 DNA: TGTGCCAGTAGTACGGGGGACAGAACGAGGCCCCAGCATTTT

D gene: TRBD1
clone size: once
J gene: TRBJ2-7
V gene: TRBV5-1
CDR3 protein: CASSPSGQGHEQYF
CDR3 DNA: TGCGCCAGCAGCCCCTCGGGACAGGGTCACGAGCAGTACTTC

D gene: NA
clone size: NA
J gene: TRBJ1-6
V gene: TRBV11-2
CDR3 protein: CASSSSARGPYNSPLHF
CDR3 DNA: TGTGCCAGCAGCTCGTCGGCCCGCGGGCCGTATAATTCACCCCTCCACTTT

D gene: NA
clone size: NA
J gene: TRBJ2-3
V gene: TRBV27
CDR3 protein: CASREGQTDTQYF
CDR3 DNA: TGTGCCAGCAGGGAGGGCCAGACAGATACGCAGTATTTT

D gene: NA
clone size: NA
J gene: TRBJ2-3
V gene: TRBV6-2/TRBV6-3
CDR3 protein: CASSRGGDTQYF
CDR3 DNA: TGTGCCAGCAGTCGAGGGGGTGATACGCAGTATTTT

D gene: TRBD1
clone size: NA
J gene: TRBJ1-1
V gene: TRBV19
CDR3 protein: CASSDFVGGGQIEAFF
CDR3 DNA: TGTGCCAGTAGTGATTTCGTGGGAGGGGGACAGATTGAAGCTTTCTTT

D gene: TRBD1
clone size: NA
J gene: TRBJ2-5
V gene: TRBV2
CDR3 protein: CASSRQGRSSTYQETQYF
CDR3 DNA: TGTGCCAGCAGTAGACAGGGGCGATCCTCCACTTACCAAGAGACCCAGTACTTC

D gene: NA
clone size: once
J gene: TRBJ1-4
V gene: TRBV20-1
CDR3 protein: CAGGNNEKLFF
CDR3 DNA: TGCGCGGGGGGGAATAATGAAAAACTGTTTTTT

D gene: TRBD1
clone size: NA
J gene: TRBJ1-1
V gene: TRBV27
CDR3 protein: CASSLFPRQGAEAFF
CDR3 DNA: TGTGCCAGCAGTTTATTCCCCCGACAGGGCGCTGAAGCTTTCTTT

D gene: NA
clone size: NA
J gene: TRBJ2-7
V gene: TRBV7-8
CDR3 protein: CASSPTISKQYF
CDR3 DNA: TGTGCCAGCAGCCCGACTATTTCAAAGCAGTACTTC

D gene: NA
clone size: NA
J gene: TRBJ1-1
V gene: TRBV6-4
CDR3 protein: CASSANRNTEAFF
CDR3 DNA: TGTGCCAGCAGTGCAAACAGGAACACTGAAGCTTTCTTT

D gene: NA
clone size: few
J gene: TRBJ2-2
V gene: TRBV9
CDR3 protein: CASSLNTGELFF
CDR3 DNA: TGTGCCAGCAGCCTTAACACCGGGGAGCTGTTTTTT

D gene: NA
clone size: once
J gene: TRBJ2-6
V gene: TRBV18
CDR3 protein: CASSASGANVLTF
CDR3 DNA: TGTGCCAGCTCTGCCTCTGGGGCCAACGTCCTGACTTTC

D gene: TRBD1
clone size: NA
J gene: TRBJ1-3
V gene: TRBV30
CDR3 protein: CAWSADRARNTIYF
CDR3 DNA: TGTGCCTGGAGTGCGGACAGGGCTCGAAACACCATATATTTT

D gene: NA
clone size: NA
J gene: TRBJ2-7
V gene: TRBV7-3
CDR3 protein: CASSLYGGPGYEQYF
CDR3 DNA: TGTGCCAGCAGCTTATACGGGGGGCCCGGCTACGAGCAGTACTTC

D gene: NA
clone size: NA
J gene: TRBJ2-1
V gene: TRBV7-2
CDR3 protein: CASSPYPMYNEQFF
CDR3 DNA: TGTGCCAGCAGCCCGTACCCTATGTACAATGAGCAGTTCTTC

D gene: NA
clone size: NA
J gene: TRBJ2-2
V gene: TRBV18
CDR3 protein: CASSLTAGAHTGELFF
CDR3 DNA: TGTGCCAGCTCACTCACCGCGGGGGCGCACACCGGGGAGCTGTTTTTT

D gene: NA
clone size: NA
J gene: TRBJ2-1
V gene: TRBV27
CDR3 protein: CATSRGGAYNEQFF
CDR3 DNA: TGTGCCACCTCGAGGGGGGGAGCGTACAATGAGCAGTTCTTC

D gene: NA
clone size: NA
J gene: TRBJ2-6
V gene: TRBV6-5
CDR3 protein: CASRPRSSGANVLTF
CDR3 DNA: TGTGCCAGCAGGCCGAGGTCCTCTGGGGCCAACGTCCTGACTTTC

D gene: NA
clone size: NA
J gene: TRBJ1-5
V gene: TRBV19
CDR3 protein: CASSSRGGGNQPQHF
CDR3 DNA: TGTGCCAGTAGTAGCCGGGGAGGTGGCAATCAGCCCCAGCATTTT

D gene: TRBD1
clone size: NA
J gene: TRBJ1-2
V gene: TRBV9
CDR3 protein: CASSAGTGGEYGYTF
CDR3 DNA: TGTGCCAGCAGCGCCGGGACAGGGGGTGAATATGGCTACACCTTC

D gene: TRBD1
clone size: NA
J gene: TRBJ2-1
V gene: TRBV10-3
CDR3 protein: CASSPRQGAGDEQFF
CDR3 DNA: TGTGCCAGCAGCCCCAGACAGGGGGCCGGCGATGAGCAGTTCTTC

D gene: NA
clone size: NA
J gene: TRBJ1-5
V gene: TRBV15
CDR3 protein: CATRRTGGNQPQHF
CDR3 DNA: TGTGCCACCAGACGGACGGGGGGCAATCAGCCCCAGCATTTT

D gene: NA
clone size: NA
J gene: TRBJ1-2
V gene: TRBV12-3/TRBV12-4
CDR3 protein: CASSPRRGGYTF
CDR3 DNA: TGTGCCAGCAGTCCCCGGCGGGGCGGCTACACCTTC

D gene: NA
clone size: NA
J gene: TRBJ2-3
V gene: TRBV3-1/TRBV3-2
CDR3 protein: CASSPHPYPDTQYF
CDR3 DNA: TGTGCCAGCAGCCCCCATCCTTACCCAGATACGCAGTATTTT

D gene: NA
clone size: NA
J gene: TRBJ2-7
V gene: TRBV6-5
CDR3 protein: CASSYSPGSRGKYF
CDR3 DNA: TGTGCCAGCAGTTACTCGCCCGGGAGTCGGGGAAAGTACTTC

D gene: NA
clone size: NA
J gene: TRBJ2-2
V gene: TRBV10-3
CDR3 protein: CAISEQNRNTGELFF
CDR3 DNA: TGTGCCATCAGTGAGCAGAACAGGAACACCGGGGAGCTGTTTTTT

D gene: NA
clone size: NA
J gene: TRBJ2-3
V gene: TRBV5-8
CDR3 protein: CASSLGGLLSDTQYF
CDR3 DNA: TGTGCCAGCAGCTTGGGGGGACTCTTATCAGATACGCAGTATTTT

D gene: NA
clone size: NA
J gene: TRBJ1-1
V gene: TRBV19
CDR3 protein: CASSWGGNTEAFF
CDR3 DNA: TGTGCCAGTAGTTGGGGGGGGAACACTGAAGCTTTCTTT

D gene: TRBD2
clone size: NA
J gene: TRBJ2-3
V gene: TRBV6-5
CDR3 protein: CASSRRGVPDTQYF
CDR3 DNA: TGTGCCAGCAGTCGACGGGGGGTCCCAGATACGCAGTATTTT

D gene: NA
clone size: NA
J gene: TRBJ1-5
V gene: TRBV28
CDR3 protein: CASRGGGAGNQPQHF
CDR3 DNA: TGTGCCAGCAGGGGAGGAGGGGCGGGCAATCAGCCCCAGCATTTT

D gene: NA
clone size: NA
J gene: TRBJ2-3
V gene: TRBV27
CDR3 protein: CASSPKQGAGRQYF
CDR3 DNA: TGTGCCAGCAGTCCGAAACAGGGAGCCGGGAGGCAGTATTTT

D gene: NA
clone size: NA
J gene: TRBJ1-5
V gene: TRBV5-6
CDR3 protein: CASSLPNQPQHF
CDR3 DNA: TGTGCCAGCAGCTTGCCCAATCAGCCCCAGCATTTT

D gene: TRBD1
clone size: NA
J gene: TRBJ1-5
V gene: TRBV2
CDR3 protein: CASGAEDRVNQPQHF
CDR3 DNA: TGTGCCAGCGGAGCTGAAGACAGGGTCAATCAGCCCCAGCATTTT

D gene: NA
clone size: NA
J gene: TRBJ1-2
V gene: TRBV4-3
CDR3 protein: CASSQGGGQNYGYTF
CDR3 DNA: TGCGCCAGCAGCCAAGGAGGAGGACAGAACTATGGCTACACCTTC

D gene: NA
clone size: once
J gene: TRBJ2-7
V gene: TRBV6-2/TRBV6-3
CDR3 protein: CASSPRLGPYEQYF
CDR3 DNA: TGTGCCAGCAGCCCTCGTCTGGGGCCCTACGAGCAGTACTTC

D gene: NA
clone size: few
J gene: TRBJ2-4
V gene: TRBV18
CDR3 protein: CASSPTPGFRGNIQYF
CDR3 DNA: TGTGCCAGCTCACCGACGCCCGGGTTCCGGGGAAACATTCAGTACTTC

D gene: NA
clone size: once
J gene: TRBJ1-1
V gene: TRBV29-1
CDR3 protein: CSDRQYTEAFF
CDR3 DNA: TGCAGCGACCGACAGTACACTGAAGCTTTCTTT

D gene: TRBD1
clone size: NA
J gene: TRBJ1-2
V gene: TRBV9
CDR3 protein: CASSALARGQGVGYTF
CDR3 DNA: TGTGCCAGCAGTGCCCTGGCGAGAGGACAGGGGGTTGGCTACACCTTC

D gene: NA
clone size: NA
J gene: TRBJ1-1
V gene: TRBV6-5
CDR3 protein: CASSLQGESEAFF
CDR3 DNA: TGTGCCAGCAGTTTACAGGGAGAATCTGAAGCTTTCTTT

D gene: NA
clone size: NA
J gene: TRBJ1-2
V gene: TRBV2
CDR3 protein: CASSEARTSNGYTF
CDR3 DNA: TGTGCCAGCAGTGAAGCGCGGACGTCTAATGGCTACACCTTC

D gene: TRBD1
clone size: once
J gene: TRBJ2-2
V gene: TRBV5-1
CDR3 protein: CASRDRDTGELFF
CDR3 DNA: TGCGCCAGCAGGGACAGGGATACGGGGGAGCTGTTTTTT